The 3 T cell receptor beta chains presented below share a single source sample, sequenced in a study of liver allograft versus peripheral blood T cells. Study summary: T cell receptor repertoires in transplanted livers were compared with those in recipients' peripheral blood.

One entry per CDR3 protein, called by TCRdb with MiXCR from the reads. Of about 2,500 distinct CDR3 sequences listed, about 18% are singletons. The receptors were sampled from a human patient who had a liver transplant. Some T cells may originate from the graft donor.

This clonotype rates as medium-sized. The chain combines TRBV6-6 with TRBJ1-2; 8 positions match TRBD1. Germline V gives CDR1 MNHNY, CDR2 SVGAGI (reference sequence). CDR3 size: 16 residues. After removal of 2 bases from V and 0 bases from J, the junction contained 5 bases not matched to a gene. CDR3 loop: CASSYGAGGTNYGYTF. The CDR3, as DNA: TGTGCCAGCAGTTACGGGGCAGGGGGCACTAACTATGGCTACACCTTC.

Comment on this clonotype: This clone may be a read error of a much larger clone one base away. The genes are TRBV6-5 and TRBJ1-5; a possible D gene is TRBD1 (5 bases). The CDR3 covers 16 residues. Looked up from germline, CDR1 is MNHEY and CDR2 is SVGAGI. In DNA, the CDR3 is TGTGCCAGCAGTTATAAGACAGCTTTTTTTGATCAGCCCCAGCTTTTT. Translation gives CASSYKTAFFDQPQLF.

The chain combines TRBV25-1 with TRBJ1-2; unclear D gene. Germline loops: CDR1 MGHDK, CDR2 SYGVNS. The ends were cut back, 5 bases at V and 5 bases at J, with 9 bases in the middle. This CDR3 spans 12 amino acids. CDR3 loop: CASSPTGYGYTF. DNA for the CDR3: TGTGCCAGCAGTCCAACGGGTTATGGCTACACCTTC.